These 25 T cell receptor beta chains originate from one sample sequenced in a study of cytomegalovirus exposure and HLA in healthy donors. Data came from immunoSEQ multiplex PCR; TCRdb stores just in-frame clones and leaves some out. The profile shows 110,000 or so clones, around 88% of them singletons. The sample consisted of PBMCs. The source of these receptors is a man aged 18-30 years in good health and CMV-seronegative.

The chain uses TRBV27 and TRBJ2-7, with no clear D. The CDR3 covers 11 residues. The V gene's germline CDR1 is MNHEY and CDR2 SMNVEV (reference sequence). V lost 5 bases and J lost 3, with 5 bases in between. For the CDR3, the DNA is TGTGCCAGCAGTCCTTTCTACGAGCAGTACTTC. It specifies CASSPFYEQYF.

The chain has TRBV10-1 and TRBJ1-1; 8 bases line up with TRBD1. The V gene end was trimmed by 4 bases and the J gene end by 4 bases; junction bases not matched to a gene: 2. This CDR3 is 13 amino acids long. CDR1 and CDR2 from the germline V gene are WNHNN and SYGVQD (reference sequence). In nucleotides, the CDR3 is TGCGCCAGCAGTGGTGACAGGGGCACTGAAGCTTTCTTT. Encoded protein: CASSGDRGTEAFF.

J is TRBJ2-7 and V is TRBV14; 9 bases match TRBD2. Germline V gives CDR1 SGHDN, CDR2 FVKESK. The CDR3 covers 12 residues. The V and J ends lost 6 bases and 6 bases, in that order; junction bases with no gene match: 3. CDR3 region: CASSGLALEQYF. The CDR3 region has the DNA TGTGCCAGCAGTGGACTAGCGCTCGAGCAGTACTTC.

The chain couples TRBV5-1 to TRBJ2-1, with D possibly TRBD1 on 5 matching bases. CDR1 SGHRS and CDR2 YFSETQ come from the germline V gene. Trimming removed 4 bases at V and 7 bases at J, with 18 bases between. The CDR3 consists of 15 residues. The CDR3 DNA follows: TGCGCCAGCAGCCCGGATTTGGGCAGGGTAAATGAGCAGTTCTTC. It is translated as CASSPDLGRVNEQFF.

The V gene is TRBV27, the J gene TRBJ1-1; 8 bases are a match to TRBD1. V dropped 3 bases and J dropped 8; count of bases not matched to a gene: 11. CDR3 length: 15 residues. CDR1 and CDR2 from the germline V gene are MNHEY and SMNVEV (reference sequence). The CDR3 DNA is TGTGCCAGCAGTTTGGCGACAGGGGCTCTAGCGGAAGCTTTCTTT. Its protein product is CASSLATGALAEAFF.

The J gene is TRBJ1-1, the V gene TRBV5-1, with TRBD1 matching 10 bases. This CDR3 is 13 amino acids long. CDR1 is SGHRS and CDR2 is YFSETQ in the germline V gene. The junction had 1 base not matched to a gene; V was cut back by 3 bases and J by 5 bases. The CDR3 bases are TGCGCCAGCAGCTCGGGACAGGGGACTGAAGCTTTCTTT. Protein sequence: CASSSGQGTEAFF.

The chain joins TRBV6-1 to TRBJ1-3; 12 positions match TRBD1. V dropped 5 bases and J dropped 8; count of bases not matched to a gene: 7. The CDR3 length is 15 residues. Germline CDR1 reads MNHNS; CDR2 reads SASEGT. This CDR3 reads CASSRDRGLFYTIYF. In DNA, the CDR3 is TGTGCCAGCAGTCGGGACAGGGGGCTTTTTTACACCATATATTTT.

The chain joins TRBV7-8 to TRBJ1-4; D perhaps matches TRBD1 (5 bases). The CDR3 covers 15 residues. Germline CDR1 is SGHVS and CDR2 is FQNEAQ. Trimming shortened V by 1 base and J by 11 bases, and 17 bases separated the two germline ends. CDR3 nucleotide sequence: TGTGCCAGCAGCTTAGTTTGGACAACCCCGAGGAAACTGTTTTTT. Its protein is CASSLVWTTPRKLFF.

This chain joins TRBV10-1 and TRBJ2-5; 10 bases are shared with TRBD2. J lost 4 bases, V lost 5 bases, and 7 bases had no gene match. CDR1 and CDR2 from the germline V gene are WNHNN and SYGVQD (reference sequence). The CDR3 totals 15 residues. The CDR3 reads CASSHLAGATETQYF. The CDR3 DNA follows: TGCGCCAGCAGTCATCTAGCGGGGGCCACAGAGACCCAGTACTTC.

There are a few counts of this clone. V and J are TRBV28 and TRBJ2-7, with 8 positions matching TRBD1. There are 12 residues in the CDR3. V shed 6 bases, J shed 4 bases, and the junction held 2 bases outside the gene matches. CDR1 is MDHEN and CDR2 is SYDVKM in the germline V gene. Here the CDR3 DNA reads TGTGCCAGCAGCAGGACAGGGTACGAGCAGTACTTC. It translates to CASSRTGYEQYF.

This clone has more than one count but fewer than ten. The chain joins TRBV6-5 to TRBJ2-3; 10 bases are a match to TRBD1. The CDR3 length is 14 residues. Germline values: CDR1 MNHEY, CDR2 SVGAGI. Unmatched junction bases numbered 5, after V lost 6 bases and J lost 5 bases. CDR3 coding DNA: TGTGCCAGCAGAATGACAGGGGGCAGAGATACGCAGTATTTT. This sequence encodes CASRMTGGRDTQYF.

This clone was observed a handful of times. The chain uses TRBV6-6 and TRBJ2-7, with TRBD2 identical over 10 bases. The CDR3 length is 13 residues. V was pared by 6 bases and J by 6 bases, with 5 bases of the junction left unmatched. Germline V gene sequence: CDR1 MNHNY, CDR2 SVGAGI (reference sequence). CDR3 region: CASSIAGGSEQYF. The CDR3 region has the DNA TGTGCCAGCAGCATAGCGGGAGGAAGCGAGCAGTACTTC.

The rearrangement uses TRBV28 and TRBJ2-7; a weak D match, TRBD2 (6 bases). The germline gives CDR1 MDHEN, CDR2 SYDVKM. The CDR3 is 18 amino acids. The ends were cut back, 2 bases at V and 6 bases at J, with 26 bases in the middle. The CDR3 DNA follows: TGTGCCAGCAGTTTAAGCCCCCCAATAGCGGAGAGGGGTGGCGAGCAGTACTTC. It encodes CASSLSPPIAERGGEQYF.

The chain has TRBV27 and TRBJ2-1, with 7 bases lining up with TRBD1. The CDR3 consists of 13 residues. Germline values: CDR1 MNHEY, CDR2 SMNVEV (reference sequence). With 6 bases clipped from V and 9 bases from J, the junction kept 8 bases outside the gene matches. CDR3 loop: CASRKGQDSEQFF. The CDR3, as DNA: TGTGCCAGCAGGAAAGGACAGGATAGTGAGCAGTTCTTC.

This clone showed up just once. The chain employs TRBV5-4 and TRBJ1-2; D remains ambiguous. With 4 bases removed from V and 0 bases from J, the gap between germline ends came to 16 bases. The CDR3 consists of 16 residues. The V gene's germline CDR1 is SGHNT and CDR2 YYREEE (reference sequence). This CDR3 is CASSEGSAFANYGYTF. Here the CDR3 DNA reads TGTGCCAGCAGCGAGGGCTCGGCCTTTGCTAACTATGGCTACACCTTC.

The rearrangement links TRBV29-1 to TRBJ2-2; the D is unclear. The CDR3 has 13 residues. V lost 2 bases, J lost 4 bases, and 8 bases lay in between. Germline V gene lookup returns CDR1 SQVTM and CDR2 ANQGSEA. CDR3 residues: CSVENNPTGELFF. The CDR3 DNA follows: TGCAGCGTTGAAAACAATCCCACCGGGGAGCTGTTTTTT.

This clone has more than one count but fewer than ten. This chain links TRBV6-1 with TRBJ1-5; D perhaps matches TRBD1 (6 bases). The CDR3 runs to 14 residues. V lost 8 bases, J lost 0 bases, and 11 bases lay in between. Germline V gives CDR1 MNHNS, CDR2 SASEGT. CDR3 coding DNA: TGTGCCAGCGGACAGACTTATAGCAATCAGCCCCAGCATTTT. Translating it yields CASGQTYSNQPQHF.

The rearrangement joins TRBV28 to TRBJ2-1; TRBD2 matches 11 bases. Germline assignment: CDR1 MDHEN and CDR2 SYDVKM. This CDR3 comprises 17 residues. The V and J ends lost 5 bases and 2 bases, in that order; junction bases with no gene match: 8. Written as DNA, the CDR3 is TGTGCCAGCAGTATTGCTAGCGGGGGGAACCCCTACAATGAGCAGTTCTTC. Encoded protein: CASSIASGGNPYNEQFF. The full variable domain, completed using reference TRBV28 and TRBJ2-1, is DVKVTQSSRYLVKRTGEKVFLECVQDMDHENMFWYRQDPGLGLRLIYFSYDVKMKEKGDIPEGYSVSREKKERFSLILESASTNQTSMYLCASSIASGGNPYNEQFFGPGTRLTVL.

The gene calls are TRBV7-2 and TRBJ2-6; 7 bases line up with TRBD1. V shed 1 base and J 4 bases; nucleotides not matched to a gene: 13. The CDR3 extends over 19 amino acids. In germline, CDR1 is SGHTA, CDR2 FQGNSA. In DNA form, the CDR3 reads TGTGCCAGCAGCTTAGTGACAGGGTACCCCAAAGCCGGGGCCAACGTCCTGACTTTC. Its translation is CASSLVTGYPKAGANVLTF.

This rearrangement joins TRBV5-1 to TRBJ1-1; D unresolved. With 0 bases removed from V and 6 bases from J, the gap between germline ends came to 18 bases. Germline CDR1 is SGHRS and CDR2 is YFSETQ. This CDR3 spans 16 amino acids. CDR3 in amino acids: CASSLAAGVDKAEAFF. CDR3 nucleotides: TGCGCCAGCAGCTTGGCTGCCGGGGTGGATAAGGCTGAAGCTTTCTTT. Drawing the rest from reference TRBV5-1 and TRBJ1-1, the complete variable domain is KAGVTQTPRYLIKTRGQQVTLSCSPISGHRSVSWYQQTPGQGLQFLFEYFSETQRNKGNFPGRFSGRQFSNSRSEMNVSTLELGDSALYLCASSLAAGVDKAEAFFGQGTRLTVV.

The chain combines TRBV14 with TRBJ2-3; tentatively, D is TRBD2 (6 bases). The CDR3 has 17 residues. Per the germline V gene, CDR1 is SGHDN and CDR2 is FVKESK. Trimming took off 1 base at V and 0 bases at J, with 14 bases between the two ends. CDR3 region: CASSQAGVATSTDTQYF. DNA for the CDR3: TGTGCCAGCAGCCAAGCGGGGGTAGCGACTAGCACAGATACGCAGTATTTT.

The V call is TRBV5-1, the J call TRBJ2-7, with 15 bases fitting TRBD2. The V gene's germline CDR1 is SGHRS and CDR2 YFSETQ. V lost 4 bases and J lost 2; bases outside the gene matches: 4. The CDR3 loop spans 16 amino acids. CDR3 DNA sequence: TGCGCCAGCAGCGGGGGACTAGCGGGAGGCCCCTACGAGCAGTACTTC. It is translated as CASSGGLAGGPYEQYF.

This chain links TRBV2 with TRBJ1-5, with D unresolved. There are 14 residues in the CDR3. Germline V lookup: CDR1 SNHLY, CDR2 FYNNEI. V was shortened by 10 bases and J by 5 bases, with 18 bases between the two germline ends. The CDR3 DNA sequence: TGTGCCACCTCGGCTTTCGAGGGCTATCAGCCCCAGCATTTT. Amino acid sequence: CATSAFEGYQPQHF.

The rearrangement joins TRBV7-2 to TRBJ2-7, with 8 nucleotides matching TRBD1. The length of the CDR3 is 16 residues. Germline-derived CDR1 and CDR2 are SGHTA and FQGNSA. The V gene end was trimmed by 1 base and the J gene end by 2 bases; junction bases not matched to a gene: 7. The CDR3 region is CASSLGGQGLTYEQYF. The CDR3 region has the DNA TGTGCCAGCAGCTTAGGAGGACAGGGACTTACCTACGAGCAGTACTTC.

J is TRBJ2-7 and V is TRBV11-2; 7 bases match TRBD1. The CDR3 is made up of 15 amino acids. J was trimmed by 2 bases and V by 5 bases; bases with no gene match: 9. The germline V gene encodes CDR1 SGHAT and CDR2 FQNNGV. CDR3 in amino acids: CASSGFPGQTYEQYF. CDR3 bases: TGTGCCAGCAGCGGATTCCCGGGACAGACCTACGAGCAGTACTTC.